This T cell receptor beta chain is drawn from a study of T cell repertoires in cytomegalovirus infection. Study-wide results and limits: Predominance within the ex vivo response was attributable to HLA-C-restricted CMV-specific TCR beta clonotypes.

TCRdb passed the reads through MiXCR, listing each CDR3 protein once. Among around 360,000 distinct CDR3 sequences listed, roughly a third were seen once. This clonotype was found a few times. Its antigen remains unknown. The CDR3 consists of 15 residues. The V end lost 6 bases, the J end lost 0 bases, and 12 bases lay between the germline ends. Germline V lookup: CDR1 MNHEY, CDR2 SMNVEV (reference sequence). Sequencing was performed on cultured PBMCs, taken from culture after CMV antigen stimulation. The receptor's source is a human donor in good health (CMV status not recorded). Some clones in this sample may be carry-over from other donors' samples. The chain joins TRBV27 to TRBJ2-4; D not certain. This chain's CDR3 is CASSPVGVAKNIQYF. The CDR3 DNA sequence: TGTGCCAGCAGCCCGGTGGGCGTAGCCAAAAACATTCAGTACTTC.